Below, one T cell receptor beta chain is given with its context. Its antigen is unidentified. V trimming: 2 bases; J trimming: 11 bases; junction bases outside the gene matches: 11. Per germline, CDR1 SGHTA and CDR2 FQGTGA. This CDR3 has 14 residues. The data stem from a study of CD8+CD57+ T cells in acquired aplastic anemia. Across the whole study: DNA per sorted CD4+ or CD8+ sample ranged roughly 0.18 to 30 ug, averaging around 3 ug. Study findings and constraints: Between patients and controls, around 30 CD8+ CDR3 sequences were found in common. Patients showed no significant difference from controls in CD8+ Simpson's diversity.

Profiling that covered TCR beta VDJ and CDR3 relied on genomic DNA as its template. Via MiXCR, TCRdb re-called the reads, giving one row per CDR3 protein. The sample lists 310,000 or so distinct CDR3 sequences; about 50% were seen once. All sequencing subjects had displayed CD8+CD57+ cell expansion on flow cytometry. By the time of blood sampling, patients had still received no therapy. V gene TRBV7-3 combines with J gene TRBJ1-1; the match to TRBD1 covers 7 bases. The receptor was isolated from a human donor with aplastic anemia. Sequencing input: sorted CD4+, CD8+, or CD8+CD57+ T cells (not recorded which) from PBMCs. This chain's CDR3 is CASSLAGTGVGAFF. The CDR3 DNA reads as TGTGCCAGCAGCTTAGCGGGAACAGGGGTAGGGGCTTTCTTT.